Listed below are T cell receptor beta chains from one sample, sequenced in a study of blood T cell repertoires in COVID-19. The method was immunoSEQ multiplex PCR; TCRdb's version includes in-frame clones alone and lacks a portion of them. There are fewer than 350,000 clones in the sample; about 90% occur only once, and about 1.5% lies in the top ten. What was sequenced was PBMCs or T cells enriched from blood (not recorded which). The receptor set was obtained from a woman under 30 with acute COVID-19. CDR3s include the opening cysteine and the closing phenylalanine or tryptophan. Fields, in order: clone size, D gene, J gene, V gene, CDR3 DNA, CDR3 protein. A D gene is named only where the DNA matches it firmly. Rows may omit the clone size; those that give it use once, few, many or a size class.

abundance: NA; d_gene: TRBD2; j_gene: TRBJ2-1; v_gene: TRBV7-8; CDR3nt: TGTGCCAGCAGCTTCCGAGCGGGGGACAATGAGCAGTTCTTC; CDR3aa: CASSFRAGDNEQFF
abundance: NA; d_gene: NA; j_gene: TRBJ1-4; v_gene: TRBV2; CDR3nt: TGTGCCAGCAGTGAACGGGGGGGCGGCCCAGAAAAACTGTTTTTT; CDR3aa: CASSERGGGPEKLFF
abundance: NA; d_gene: TRBD2; j_gene: TRBJ2-5; v_gene: TRBV7-9; CDR3nt: TGTGCCAGCAGCTTACTAGCGGGAGTCGAGACCCAGTACTTC; CDR3aa: CASSLLAGVETQYF
abundance: NA; d_gene: NA; j_gene: TRBJ1-3; v_gene: TRBV4-3; CDR3nt: TGCGCCAGCAGCCAAGATGCTGGTAGTAGTGGAAACACCATATATTTT; CDR3aa: CASSQDAGSSGNTIYF
abundance: NA; d_gene: TRBD1; j_gene: TRBJ1-1; v_gene: TRBV28; CDR3nt: TGTGCCAGCAGTTCCCTCCATAACAGGGGCACGGGGAACACTGAAGCTTTCTTT; CDR3aa: CASSSLHNRGTGNTEAFF
abundance: NA; d_gene: TRBD2; j_gene: TRBJ2-5; v_gene: TRBV5-4; CDR3nt: TGTGCCAGCCAATTGGCGGGAGCACTCGAGGGAGAGACCCAGTACTTC; CDR3aa: CASQLAGALEGETQYF
abundance: NA; d_gene: TRBD1; j_gene: TRBJ1-6; v_gene: TRBV30; CDR3nt: TGTGCCTGGAGTCGACAGGGAGTGTCACCCCTCCACTTT; CDR3aa: CAWSRQGVSPLHF
abundance: NA; d_gene: NA; j_gene: TRBJ2-7; v_gene: TRBV12-3/TRBV12-4; CDR3nt: TGTGCCAGCAGCCCCCGCAGGGTTTACGAGCAGTACTTC; CDR3aa: CASSPRRVYEQYF
abundance: once; d_gene: TRBD2; j_gene: TRBJ2-1; v_gene: TRBV5-8; CDR3nt: TGTGCCAGCAGCTTGTTCTCTAGCGGGAGCAATGAGCAGTTCTTC; CDR3aa: CASSLFSSGSNEQFF
abundance: NA; d_gene: TRBD1; j_gene: TRBJ1-4; v_gene: TRBV27; CDR3nt: TGTGCCAGCAGCCCGGGACAGCAAAAACTGTTTTTT; CDR3aa: CASSPGQQKLFF
abundance: NA; d_gene: NA; j_gene: TRBJ2-1; v_gene: TRBV5-1; CDR3nt: TGCGCCAGCGGACCCGGGGACTACAATGAGCAGTTCTTC; CDR3aa: CASGPGDYNEQFF
abundance: few; d_gene: NA; j_gene: TRBJ2-7; v_gene: TRBV19; CDR3nt: TGTGCCAGTAGTACCAGGGACGGGAGCTACGAGCAGTACTTC; CDR3aa: CASSTRDGSYEQYF
abundance: NA; d_gene: NA; j_gene: TRBJ1-2; v_gene: TRBV2; CDR3nt: TGTGCCAGCAGCCGTGCCTTAGCCACCTTC; CDR3aa: CASSRALATF
abundance: NA; d_gene: TRBD2; j_gene: TRBJ2-3; v_gene: TRBV4-1; CDR3nt: TGCGCCAGCAGCCAAGATCGGACTAGCGGGAGCATAGATACGCAGTATTTT; CDR3aa: CASSQDRTSGSIDTQYF
abundance: NA; d_gene: TRBD1; j_gene: TRBJ1-1; v_gene: TRBV2; CDR3nt: TGTGCCAGCAGAGGGACAGGGGGCGCGGGGGTTGCTTTCTTT; CDR3aa: CASRGTGGAGVAFF
abundance: NA; d_gene: NA; j_gene: TRBJ1-1; v_gene: TRBV19; CDR3nt: TGTGCCAGTAGTATAGAGGGCAGATTAAACACTGAAGCTTTCTTT; CDR3aa: CASSIEGRLNTEAFF
abundance: NA; d_gene: NA; j_gene: TRBJ2-3; v_gene: TRBV5-5; CDR3nt: TGTGCCAGCAGCAACAGCGGGAGCACAGATACGCAGTATTTT; CDR3aa: CASSNSGSTDTQYF
abundance: NA; d_gene: NA; j_gene: TRBJ1-5; v_gene: TRBV6-5; CDR3nt: TGTGCCAGCAGTTACTCGATAGATAGCAATCAGCCCCAGCATTTT; CDR3aa: CASSYSIDSNQPQHF
abundance: NA; d_gene: TRBD2; j_gene: TRBJ2-4; v_gene: TRBV12-5; CDR3nt: TGTGCTAGTGGTCCCGGACTAGCGGGAGAAACCCCTGCCAAAAACATTCAGTACTTC; CDR3aa: CASGPGLAGETPAKNIQYF
abundance: NA; d_gene: NA; j_gene: TRBJ2-3; v_gene: TRBV7-6; CDR3nt: TGTGCCAGCAGCTTATTGGGGAGCGTATTAATACATACGCAGTATTTT; CDR3aa: CASSLLGSVLIHTQYF
abundance: few; d_gene: NA; j_gene: TRBJ2-2; v_gene: TRBV6-5; CDR3nt: TGTGCCAGCACCATTCAGGTGAACACCGGGGAGCTGTTTTTT; CDR3aa: CASTIQVNTGELFF
abundance: NA; d_gene: NA; j_gene: TRBJ2-1; v_gene: TRBV6-4; CDR3nt: TGTGCCAGCAGTGCCCAACCTAGCTTCGTAACGGCCAATGAGCAGTTCTTC; CDR3aa: CASSAQPSFVTANEQFF
abundance: once; d_gene: TRBD2; j_gene: TRBJ2-7; v_gene: TRBV4-2; CDR3nt: TGTGCCAGCAGCCAGTCAATAGCGGGAGCGAACCCCTCCTACGAGCAGTACTTC; CDR3aa: CASSQSIAGANPSYEQYF
abundance: NA; d_gene: NA; j_gene: TRBJ1-2; v_gene: TRBV7-3; CDR3nt: TGTGCCAGCAGCTTAAGGGGGGGATCTAACTATGGCTACACCTTC; CDR3aa: CASSLRGGSNYGYTF
abundance: few; d_gene: TRBD2; j_gene: TRBJ2-7; v_gene: TRBV19; CDR3nt: TGTGCCAGTAGCCAGACTAGCGGCAGCTACGAGCAGTACTTC; CDR3aa: CASSQTSGSYEQYF
abundance: NA; d_gene: NA; j_gene: TRBJ1-2; v_gene: TRBV9; CDR3nt: TGTGCCAGCAACGCAGGGGCAGGCAGTGGTCTTAACTATGGCTACACCTTC; CDR3aa: CASNAGAGSGLNYGYTF
abundance: NA; d_gene: NA; j_gene: TRBJ2-5; v_gene: TRBV28; CDR3nt: TGTGCCAGCAGTTCCCTTGGGAGGACTCAAGAGACCCAGTACTTC; CDR3aa: CASSSLGRTQETQYF
abundance: NA; d_gene: NA; j_gene: TRBJ2-3; v_gene: TRBV5-1; CDR3nt: TGCGCCAGCAGCTTGGGACTCATCACAGATACGCAGTATTTT; CDR3aa: CASSLGLITDTQYF
abundance: few; d_gene: NA; j_gene: TRBJ1-2; v_gene: TRBV18; CDR3nt: TGTGCCAGCTCACCATCGGACAGTAATGGCTACACCTTC; CDR3aa: CASSPSDSNGYTF
abundance: NA; d_gene: TRBD1; j_gene: TRBJ1-1; v_gene: TRBV7-9; CDR3nt: TGTGCCAGCAGCCACCCGATTGACAGGGGGAACACTGAAGCTTTCTTT; CDR3aa: CASSHPIDRGNTEAFF